This TCR beta chain originates from a study of OX40 agonist ivuxolimab in advanced cancers. Regarding the complete study: Ivuxolimab, which targeted the costimulatory receptor OX40 (CD134), was an agonistic, fully human IgG2 monoclonal antibody. Intravenous ivuxolimab was administered to patients every 2 weeks at six dose levels: 0.01, 0.1, 0.3, 1.5, 3 and 10 mg/kg. The monotherapy dose-escalation portion (N ≈ 52 patients) of the phase I ivuxolimab trial is reported in the paper. Of the roughly 52 patients in dose escalation, about 20 had hepatocellular carcinoma, about 15 had melanoma, 9 had renal cell carcinoma and 9 had head and neck cancer. The dose-escalation cohort was about 83% male with a mean age of roughly 62 years, ranging from about 23 to 85. Prior anti-PD-1, anti-PD-L1 or anti-CTLA-4 therapy was permitted, and 35% to 40% of dose-escalation patients had received checkpoint inhibitors. Peripheral TCRbeta sequencing was intended to test whether TCR sequence diversity was altered and clonal T-cell expansion was caused by ivuxolimab. Partial responses occurred in three dose-escalation patients: two with cutaneous melanoma and one with hepatocellular carcinoma.

Patients with a history of autoimmune disease or receiving systemic immunosuppression were excluded from the trial. Peripheral blood for TCR sequencing was collected from all dose cohorts at baseline, on cycle 4 day 1, and on cycle 7 day 1. The samples were taken from a phase I, first-in-human, multicenter, open-label dose-escalation trial of ivuxolimab. Adults with locally advanced or metastatic head and neck squamous cell, hepatocellular, melanoma or renal cell carcinoma were enrolled in the trial. Before TCR sequencing, CD4+ T cells and CD8+ T cells were sorted from peripheral blood as separate populations. Genomic DNA was isolated from the sorted cells so that the TCRbeta CDR3 region could be sequenced. The immunoSEQ Assay was used for sequencing of TCRbeta CDR3 regions. TCRdb stores this immuneACCESS table with in-frame sequences only. Part of the clones is absent; in the studies checked, under half of the shortfall reflects unresolved V genes, and no reason is known for the rest. In all, the sample holds some 80,000 clones, and around nine tenths of those were seen once. Around 5.1% of the sample is taken by the ten largest.

To note about this clone: There is no known antigen for this receptor. Base quality data are lacking; no much larger clone is found one base away.

Reading from cysteine to phenylalanine, the CDR3 counts 14 amino acids. Only CDR3 DNA remains: 42 bases, in frame from the first base. V is shortened by 8 bases, J by 1 base, and the region joining them spans 11 bases. The CDR1 and CDR2 encoded by the germline V gene (reference sequence) are LNHDA and SQIVND. The research as a whole found: The antigen specificity of the clonally expanded peripheral T cells was not determined. Clonal expansion of both CD4+ and CD8+ blood T cells was observed from baseline to week 6 at doses 0.1 to 3.0 mg/kg. On average, CD8+ T cells showed more expanded clones than CD4+ T cells after ivuxolimab. Low levels of normalized T-cell clonal expansion were also shown by some nonresponding patients. In partial responders in the 0.1-3.0 mg/kg groups, normalized peripheral clonal expansion was found to be among the lowest, especially among CD8+ T cells.

The chain employs TRBV19 and TRBJ2-2; TRBD2 is a possible D gene, resting on 5 matching bases. The sample consisted of CD4+ or CD8+ T cells sorted from blood, taken in a trial of the OX40 agonist ivuxolimab. This clonotype was obtained from an adult with an advanced solid tumor such as melanoma, head and neck, liver or kidney cancer. CDR3 protein: CASLSGQNTGELFF. The nucleotide sequence reads as follows: TGTGCCAGTTTGAGCGGCCAGAACACCGGGGAGCTGTTTTTT.